This TCR beta chain originates from a study of blood T cell repertoires in COVID-19. Study context: Donors in the United States, Italy and Spain gave samples during acute or convalescent COVID-19. PBMCs, B-cell-depleted T cells, or T cells were the source of the cDNA or gDNA that made up the material.

In the original workflow: The assay estimated nucleated cells by amplifying reference gene primers. Only in-frame clones appear in the TCRdb table, and some are missing; sequencing was by immunoSEQ multiplex PCR. For V, J and clone size, that table is used; D and trimming come from the DNA. The table includes 120,000 or so clones, about 85% detected once. Looked up from germline, CDR1 is SGHRS and CDR2 is YFSETQ. J was trimmed by 2 bases and V by 5 bases; bases with no gene match: 7. This CDR3 has 16 residues. The sequence was obtained from a man in his 70s with acute or convalescent COVID-19. The chain couples TRBV5-1 to TRBJ2-3; TRBD2 matches at 11 bases. Sequenced sample: peripheral blood. This CDR3 reads CASRVLAGGNTDTQYF. In nucleotides, the CDR3 is TGCGCCAGCAGAGTATTAGCGGGGGGGAACACAGATACGCAGTATTTT.